This TCR beta chain was observed in a study of cytomegalovirus exposure and HLA in healthy donors. Regarding the study as a whole: Per published accounts, TCR beta sequences correctly predicted the HLA-A and HLA-B alleles of most subjects. Later on, an analysis tied 15,000 to 20,000 TCR beta sequences to HLA alleles at 0.05 false discovery rate. In a later analysis, a missense DCLRE1C variant was linked to TCR beta V- and J-gene trimming.

Comment on this clone: The antigen is not known.

The PCR employed 60 Vbeta primers together with 13 Jbeta primers. Data came from immunoSEQ multiplex PCR; TCRdb stores just in-frame clones and leaves some out. This table has roughly 200,000 clones, around 83% appearing once. Deletions cut 2 bases from V and 3 bases from J, with 13 bases between. This CDR3 is 15 amino acids long. Germline-derived CDR1 and CDR2 are SGDLS and YYNGEE. The specimen sequenced was PBMCs. The origin of this receptor is a man aged 35 to 55 in good health and CMV-seropositive. This rearrangement joins TRBV9 to TRBJ2-3; a weak D match, TRBD2 (6 bases). For the CDR3, the DNA is TGTGCCAGCAGCGTGGAGGGGAGTAGGACAGATACGCAGTATTTT. Amino acids: CASSVEGSRTDTQYF.